The present T cell receptor (beta chain) was sequenced within a study of blood T cell repertoires in COVID-19. Whole-study context: COVID-19 samples collected from the United States, Italy and Spain covered acute and convalescent phases.

The participants were between about 18 and 90 years old and came from under 25 US areas. Donors in Cohort 3 counted as recovered after two negative PCRs, clearance, or symptom resolution. In the authors' methods: Estimation of nucleated cell counts was performed using reference gene primer amplification. Here immunoSEQ multiplex PCR was the method, and the copy in TCRdb shows in-frame clones only, minus some. That table is the source of V, J and clone size, and D and trimming were worked out from the DNA. The sample records 250,000 to 300,000 clones, over 75% being singletons. CDR1 SGHVS and CDR2 FQNEAQ come from the germline V gene. This CDR3 comprises 16 residues. V gave up 3 bases and J gave up 4 bases; unmatched junction bases: 7.

The TCR sequence derives from a woman aged 30 to 39 who had recovered from COVID-19. The V gene is TRBV7-8, the J gene TRBJ2-3; 10 nucleotides agree with TRBD1. Sequenced input: PBMCs or T cells enriched from blood (not recorded which). CDR3 protein: CASSFPGTGDPDTQYF. In nucleotides, the CDR3 is TGTGCCAGCAGCTTCCCCGGGACAGGGGACCCAGATACGCAGTATTTT.